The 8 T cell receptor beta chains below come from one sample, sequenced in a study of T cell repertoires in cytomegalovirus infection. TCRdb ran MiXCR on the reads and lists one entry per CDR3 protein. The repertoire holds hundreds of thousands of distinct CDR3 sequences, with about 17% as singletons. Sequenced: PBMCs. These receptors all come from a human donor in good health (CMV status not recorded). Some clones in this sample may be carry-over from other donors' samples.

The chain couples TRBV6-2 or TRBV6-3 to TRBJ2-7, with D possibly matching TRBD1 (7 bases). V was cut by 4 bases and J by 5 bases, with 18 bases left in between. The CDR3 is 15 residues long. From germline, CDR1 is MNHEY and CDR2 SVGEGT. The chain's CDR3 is CASSFRQGLFHEQYF. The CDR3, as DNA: TGTGCCAGCAGTTTCCGACAGGGACTCTTCCACGAGCAGTACTTC.

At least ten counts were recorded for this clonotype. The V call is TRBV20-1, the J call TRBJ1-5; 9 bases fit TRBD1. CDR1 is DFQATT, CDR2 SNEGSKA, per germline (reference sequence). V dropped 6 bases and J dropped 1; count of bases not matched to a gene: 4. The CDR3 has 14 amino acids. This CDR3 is CSANGQGSNQPQHF. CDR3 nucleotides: TGCAGTGCAAATGGACAGGGGAGCAATCAGCCCCAGCATTTT.

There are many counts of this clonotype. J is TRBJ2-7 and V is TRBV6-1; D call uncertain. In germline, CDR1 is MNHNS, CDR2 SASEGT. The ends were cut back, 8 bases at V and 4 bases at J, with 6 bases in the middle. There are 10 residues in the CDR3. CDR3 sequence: CASGRYEQYF. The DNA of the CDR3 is TGTGCCAGCGGACGATACGAGCAGTACTTC.

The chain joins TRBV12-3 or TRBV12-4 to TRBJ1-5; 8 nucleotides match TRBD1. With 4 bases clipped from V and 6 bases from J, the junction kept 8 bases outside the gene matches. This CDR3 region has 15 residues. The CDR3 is CASSSQGARGQPQHF. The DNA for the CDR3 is TGTGCCAGCAGTTCCCAGGGGGCTCGGGGTCAGCCCCAGCATTTT.

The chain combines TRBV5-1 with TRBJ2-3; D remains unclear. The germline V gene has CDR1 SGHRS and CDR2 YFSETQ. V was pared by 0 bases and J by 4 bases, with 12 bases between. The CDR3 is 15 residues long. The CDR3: CASSLGKGGPDTQYF. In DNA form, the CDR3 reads TGCGCCAGCAGCTTGGGGAAGGGCGGCCCAGATACGCAGTATTTT.

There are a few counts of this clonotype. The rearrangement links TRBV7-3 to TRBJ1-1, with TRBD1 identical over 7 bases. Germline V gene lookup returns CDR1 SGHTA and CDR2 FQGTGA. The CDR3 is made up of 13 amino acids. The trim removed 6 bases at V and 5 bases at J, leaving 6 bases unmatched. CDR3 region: CASSLTGMTEAFF. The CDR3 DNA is TGTGCCAGCAGTTTGACAGGGATGACTGAAGCTTTCTTT.

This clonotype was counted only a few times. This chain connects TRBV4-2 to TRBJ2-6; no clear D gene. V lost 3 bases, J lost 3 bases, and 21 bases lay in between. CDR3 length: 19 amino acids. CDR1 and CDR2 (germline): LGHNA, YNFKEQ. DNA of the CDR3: TGTGCCAGCAGCCAGGGAACGGTCCCTCGGCAAGGTGGGGCCAACGTCCTGACTTTC. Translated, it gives CASSQGTVPRQGGANVLTF.

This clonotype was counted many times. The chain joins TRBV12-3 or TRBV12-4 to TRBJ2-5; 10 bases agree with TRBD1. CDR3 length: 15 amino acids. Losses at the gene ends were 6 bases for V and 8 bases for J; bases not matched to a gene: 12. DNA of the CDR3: TGTGCCAGCAGCTCGGGACAGGGGTTAGGGGGCACCCAGTACTTC. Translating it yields CASSSGQGLGGTQYF.